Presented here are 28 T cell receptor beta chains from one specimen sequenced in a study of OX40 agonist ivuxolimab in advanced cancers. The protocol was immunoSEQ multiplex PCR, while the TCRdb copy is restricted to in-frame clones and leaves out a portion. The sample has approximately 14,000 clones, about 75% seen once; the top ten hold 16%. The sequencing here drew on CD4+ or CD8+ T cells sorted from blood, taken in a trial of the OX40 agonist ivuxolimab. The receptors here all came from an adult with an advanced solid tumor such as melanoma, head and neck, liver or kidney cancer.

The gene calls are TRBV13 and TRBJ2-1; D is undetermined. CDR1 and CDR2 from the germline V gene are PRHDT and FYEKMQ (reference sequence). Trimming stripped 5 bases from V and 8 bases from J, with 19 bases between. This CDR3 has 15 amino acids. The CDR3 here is CASSIRAGRSHEQFF. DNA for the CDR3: TGTGCCAGCAGCATCCGGGCCGGACGGAGCCATGAGCAGTTCTTC.

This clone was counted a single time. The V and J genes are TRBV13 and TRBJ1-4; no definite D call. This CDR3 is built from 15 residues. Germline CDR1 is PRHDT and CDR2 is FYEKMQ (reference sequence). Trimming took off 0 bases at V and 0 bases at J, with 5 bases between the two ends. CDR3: CASSLGQTTNEKLFF. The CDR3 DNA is TGTGCCAGCAGCTTAGGGCAAACAACTAATGAAAAACTGTTTTTT.

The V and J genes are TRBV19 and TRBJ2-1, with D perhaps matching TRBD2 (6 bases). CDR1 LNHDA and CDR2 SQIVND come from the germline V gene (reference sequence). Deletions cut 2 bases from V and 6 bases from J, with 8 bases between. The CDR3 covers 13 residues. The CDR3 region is CASSITGGNEQFF. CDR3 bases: TGTGCCAGTAGTATAACCGGGGGCAATGAGCAGTTCTTC.

The DNA for the CDR3 is TGCGCCAGCAGCCAACCCGCCGGGGGGATGGGAATTGAAAAACTGTTTTTT. It specifies CASSQPAGGMGIEKLFF. This sequence joins TRBV4-3 and TRBJ1-4; D perhaps matches TRBD1 (5 bases). The CDR3 sequence is 17 residues long. V was clipped by 2 bases and J by 7 bases, with 20 bases between them. Germline V gives CDR1 LGHNA, CDR2 YSLEER.

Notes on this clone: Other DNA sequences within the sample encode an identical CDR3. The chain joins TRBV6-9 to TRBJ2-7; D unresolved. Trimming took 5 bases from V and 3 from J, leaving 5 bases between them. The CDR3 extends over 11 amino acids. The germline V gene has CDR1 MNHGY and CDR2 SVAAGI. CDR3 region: CASSAGYEQYF. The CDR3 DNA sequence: TGTGCCAGCAGTGCCGGCTACGAGCAGTACTTC.

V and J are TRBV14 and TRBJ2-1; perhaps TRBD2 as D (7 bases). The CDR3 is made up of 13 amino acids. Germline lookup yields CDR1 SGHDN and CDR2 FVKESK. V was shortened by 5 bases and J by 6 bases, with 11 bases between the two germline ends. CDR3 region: CASSAGGLNEQFF. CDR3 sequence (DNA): TGTGCCAGCAGCGCCGGGGGGCTCAATGAGCAGTTCTTC.

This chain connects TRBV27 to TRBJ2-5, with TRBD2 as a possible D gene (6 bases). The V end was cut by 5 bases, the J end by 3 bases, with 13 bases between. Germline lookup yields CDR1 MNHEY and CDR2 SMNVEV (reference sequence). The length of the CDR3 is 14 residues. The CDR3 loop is CASSTGREEETQYF. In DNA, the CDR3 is TGTGCCAGCAGTACCGGCAGGGAGGAAGAGACCCAGTACTTC.

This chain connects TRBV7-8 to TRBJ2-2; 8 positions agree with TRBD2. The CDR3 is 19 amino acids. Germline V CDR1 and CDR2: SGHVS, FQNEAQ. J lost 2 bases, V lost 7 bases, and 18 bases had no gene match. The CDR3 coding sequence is TGTGCCAGCACCAACAAGGGGCCTCTAGCGGGCGATAACACCGGGGAGCTGTTTTTT. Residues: CASTNKGPLAGDNTGELFF. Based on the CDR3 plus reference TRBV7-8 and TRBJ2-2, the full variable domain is GAGVSQSPRYKVAKRGQDVALRCDPISGHVSLFWYQQALGQGPEFLTYFQNEAQLDKSGLPSDRFFAERPEGSVSTLKIQRTQQEDSAVYLCASTNKGPLAGDNTGELFFGEGSRLTVL.

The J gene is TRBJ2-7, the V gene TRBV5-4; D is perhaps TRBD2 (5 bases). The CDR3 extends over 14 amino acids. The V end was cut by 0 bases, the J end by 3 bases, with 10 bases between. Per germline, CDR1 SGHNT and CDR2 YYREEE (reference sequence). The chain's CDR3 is CASSLGERYYEQYF. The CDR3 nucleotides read TGTGCCAGCAGCTTGGGGGAGCGCTACTACGAGCAGTACTTC.

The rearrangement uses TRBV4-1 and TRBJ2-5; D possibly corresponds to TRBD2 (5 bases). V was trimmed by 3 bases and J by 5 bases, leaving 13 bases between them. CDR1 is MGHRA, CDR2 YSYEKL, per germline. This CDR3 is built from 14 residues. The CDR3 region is CASSQVDWRETQYF. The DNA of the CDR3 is TGCGCCAGCAGCCAGGTTGACTGGAGGGAGACCCAGTACTTC.

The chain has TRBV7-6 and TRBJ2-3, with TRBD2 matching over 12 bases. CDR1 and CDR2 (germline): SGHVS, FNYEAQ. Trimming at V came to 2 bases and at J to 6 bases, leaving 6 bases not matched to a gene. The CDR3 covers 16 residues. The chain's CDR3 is CASSLPSGGAEDTQYF. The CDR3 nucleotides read TGTGCCAGCAGCTTACCTAGCGGGGGGGCTGAGGATACGCAGTATTTT.

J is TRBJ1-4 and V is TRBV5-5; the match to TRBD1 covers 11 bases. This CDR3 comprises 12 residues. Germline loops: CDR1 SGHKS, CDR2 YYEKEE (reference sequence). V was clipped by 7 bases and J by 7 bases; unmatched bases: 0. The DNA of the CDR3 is TGTGCCAGCGGGACAGGGGGTGAAAAACTGTTTTTT. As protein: CASGTGGEKLFF.

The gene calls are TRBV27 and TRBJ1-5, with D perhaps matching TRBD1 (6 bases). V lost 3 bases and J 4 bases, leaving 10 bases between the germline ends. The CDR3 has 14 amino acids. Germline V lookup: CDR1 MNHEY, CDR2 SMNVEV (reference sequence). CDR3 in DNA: TGTGCCAGCAGTTTGTCAGGGGCTAATCAGCCCCAGCATTTT. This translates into CASSLSGANQPQHF.

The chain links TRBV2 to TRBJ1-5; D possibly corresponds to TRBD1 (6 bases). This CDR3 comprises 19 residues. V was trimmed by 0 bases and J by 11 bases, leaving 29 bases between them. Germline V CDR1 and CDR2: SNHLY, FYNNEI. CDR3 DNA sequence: TGTGCCAGCAGTGAAGCGCTTCTATATGCCACAGGGCCCGAAGGTACCCAGCATTTT. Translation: CASSEALLYATGPEGTQHF.

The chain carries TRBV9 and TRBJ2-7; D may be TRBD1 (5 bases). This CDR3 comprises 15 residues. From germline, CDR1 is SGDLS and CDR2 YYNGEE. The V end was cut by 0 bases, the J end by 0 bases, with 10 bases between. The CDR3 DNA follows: TGTGCCAGCAGCGTAGTGGCAGACAGCTCCTACGAGCAGTACTTC. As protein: CASSVVADSSYEQYF.

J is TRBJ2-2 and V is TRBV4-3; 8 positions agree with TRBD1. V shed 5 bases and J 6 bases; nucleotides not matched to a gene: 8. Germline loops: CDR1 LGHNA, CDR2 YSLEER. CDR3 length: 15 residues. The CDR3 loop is CASSTGRGRAGELFF. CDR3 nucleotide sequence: TGCGCCAGCAGCACGGGCAGGGGGCGCGCCGGGGAGCTGTTTTTT.

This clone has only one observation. Here the CDR3 DNA reads TGTGCCAGCAGCCCAATGACAGGTGGCACAGATACGCAGTATTTT. Amino acid sequence: CASSPMTGGTDTQYF. The V and J genes are TRBV7-2 and TRBJ2-3, with a weak D call TRBD1 (6 bases). The V end was cut by 5 bases, the J end by 1 base, with 13 bases between. This CDR3 has 15 residues. From germline, CDR1 is SGHTA and CDR2 FQGNSA. Combining the CDR3 with reference TRBV7-2 and TRBJ2-3 gives the whole variable domain GAGVSQSPSNKVTEKGKDVELRCDPISGHTALYWYRQSLGQGLEFLIYFQGNSAPDKSGLPSDRFSAERTGGSVSTLTIQRTQQEDSAVYLCASSPMTGGTDTQYFGPGTRLTVL.

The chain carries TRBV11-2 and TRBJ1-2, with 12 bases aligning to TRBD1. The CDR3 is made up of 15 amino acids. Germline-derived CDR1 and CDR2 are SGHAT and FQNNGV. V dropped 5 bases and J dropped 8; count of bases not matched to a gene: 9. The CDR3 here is CASSDPGQGARGYTF. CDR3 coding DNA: TGTGCCAGCAGCGATCCGGGACAGGGGGCTAGGGGCTACACCTTC.

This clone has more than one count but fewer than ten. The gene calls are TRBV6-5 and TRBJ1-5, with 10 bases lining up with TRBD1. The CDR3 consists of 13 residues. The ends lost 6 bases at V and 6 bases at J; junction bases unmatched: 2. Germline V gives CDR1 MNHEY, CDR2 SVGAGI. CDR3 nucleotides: TGTGCCAGCAGCTGGACAGGGGGTCAGCCCCAGCATTTT. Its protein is CASSWTGGQPQHF.

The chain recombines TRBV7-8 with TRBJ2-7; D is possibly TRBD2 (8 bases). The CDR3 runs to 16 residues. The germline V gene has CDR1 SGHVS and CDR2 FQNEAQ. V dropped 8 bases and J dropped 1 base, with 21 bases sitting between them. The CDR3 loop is CASATRGGQRSYEQYF. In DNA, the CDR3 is TGTGCCAGCGCCACACGGGGGGGACAGCGGTCCTACGAGCAGTACTTC.

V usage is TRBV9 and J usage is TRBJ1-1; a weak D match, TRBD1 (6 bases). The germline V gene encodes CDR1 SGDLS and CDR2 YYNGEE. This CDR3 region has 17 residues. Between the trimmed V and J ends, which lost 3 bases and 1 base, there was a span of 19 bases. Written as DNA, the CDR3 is TGTGCCAGCAGCGCTCCGAAGGGGGGGATCCAGAACACTGAAGCTTTCTTT. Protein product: CASSAPKGGIQNTEAFF.

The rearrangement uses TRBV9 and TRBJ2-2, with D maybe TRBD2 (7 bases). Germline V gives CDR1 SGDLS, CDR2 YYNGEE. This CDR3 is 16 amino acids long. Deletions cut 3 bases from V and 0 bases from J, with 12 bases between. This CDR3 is CASSEGGAPNTGELFF. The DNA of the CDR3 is TGTGCCAGCAGCGAGGGGGGGGCCCCGAACACCGGGGAGCTGTTTTTT.

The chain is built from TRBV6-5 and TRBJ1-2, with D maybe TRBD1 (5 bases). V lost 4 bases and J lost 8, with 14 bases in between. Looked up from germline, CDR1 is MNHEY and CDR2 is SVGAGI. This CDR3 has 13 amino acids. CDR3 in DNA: TGTGCCAGCAGTTCGGGACTCCTGGTGGGCTACACCTTC. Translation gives CASSSGLLVGYTF.

For the CDR3, the DNA is TGTGCCAGCAGCTTGAGGGGTGCCGGGGAGCTGTTTTTT. This sequence encodes CASSLRGAGELFF. The J gene is TRBJ2-2, the V gene TRBV11-3; the D gene could be TRBD1 or TRBD2 (5 bases each). This CDR3 has 13 residues. CDR1 and CDR2 (germline): SGHNT, YENEEA. The V end lost 3 bases, the J end lost 6 bases, and 8 bases lay between the germline ends.

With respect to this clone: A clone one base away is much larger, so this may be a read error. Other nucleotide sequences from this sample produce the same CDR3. CDR3 protein: CASARSAQDTGELFF. CDR3 nucleotide sequence: TGTGCCAGCGCGCGGTCGGCGCAAGACACCGGGGAGCTGTTTTTT. V and J are TRBV25-1 and TRBJ2-2; unclear D gene. Deletions cut 8 bases from V and 3 bases from J, with 16 bases between. The CDR3 runs to 15 residues. Germline V gene data show CDR1 as MGHDK and CDR2 as SYGVNS. Combining the CDR3 with reference TRBV25-1 and TRBJ2-2 gives the whole variable domain EADIYQTPRYLVIGTGKKITLECSQTMGHDKMYWYQQDPGMELHLIHYSYGVNSTEKGDLSSESTVSRIRTEHFPLTLESARPSHTSQYLCASARSAQDTGELFFGEGSRLTVL.

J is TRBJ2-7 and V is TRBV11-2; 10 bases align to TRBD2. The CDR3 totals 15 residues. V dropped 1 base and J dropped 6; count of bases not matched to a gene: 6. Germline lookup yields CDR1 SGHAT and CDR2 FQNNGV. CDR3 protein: CASSLVFIAGGEQYF. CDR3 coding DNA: TGTGCCAGCAGCTTAGTCTTCATAGCGGGGGGCGAGCAGTACTTC.

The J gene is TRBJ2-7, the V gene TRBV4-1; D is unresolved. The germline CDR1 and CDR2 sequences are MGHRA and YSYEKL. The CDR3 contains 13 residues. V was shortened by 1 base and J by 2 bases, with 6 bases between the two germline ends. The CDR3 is CASSQGLPYEQYF. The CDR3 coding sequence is TGCGCCAGCAGCCAAGGCCTGCCCTACGAGCAGTACTTC.

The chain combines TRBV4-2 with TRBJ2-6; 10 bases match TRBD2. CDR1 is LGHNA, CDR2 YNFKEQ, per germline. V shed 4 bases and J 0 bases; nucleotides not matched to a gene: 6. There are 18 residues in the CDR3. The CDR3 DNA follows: TGTGCCAGCAGCCTTCTACTAGCGGGACCCTCTGGGGCCAACGTCCTGACTTTC. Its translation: CASSLLLAGPSGANVLTF.